The rows below give T cell receptor beta chains drawn from one sample of a study of T cell repertoires in cytomegalovirus infection. TCRdb passed the reads through MiXCR, listing each CDR3 protein once. Of approximately 120,000 distinct CDR3 sequences detected, less than 30% appear once; the ten largest clones hold approximately 78%. What these receptors recognize is not known. Sequencing used CD8+ T cells from cultured PBMCs, obtained from culture after CMV antigen stimulation. All receptors come from a human donor in good health (CMV status not recorded). Some clones in this sample may be carry-over from other donors' samples. Each CDR3 is given without its conserved first and last residue.

>TRBJ1-1|TRBV11-1
ASSLISTGTEAF
>TRBJ1-2|TRBV4-1
ASSQGTGTYGYT
>TRBJ1-5|TRBV10-3
AISDRVASNQPQH
>TRBJ2-7|TRBV5-6
ASSLDLGRDLYEQY
>TRBJ1-6|TRBV19
ASSPSTGAYNSPLH
>TRBJ2-7|TRBV7-9
ASSTSRSSSYEQY
>TRBJ2-3|TRBV6-6
ASSYSLWGQGTDTQY
>TRBJ2-3|TRBV6-5
ASSYSPSVLLAGGPNTQY
>TRBJ2-3|TRBV2
ASSTLAGARDTQY
>TRBJ1-1|TRBV2
ASSAYFENTEAF
>TRBJ2-3|TRBV2
ASSVAAVFGRDTQY
>TRBJ1-4|TRBV2
ASSERNNEKLF
>TRBJ2-1|TRBV6-4
ASSDSAGAHGEQF
>TRBJ1-1|TRBV7-9
ASRDPLKGTGMNTEAF
>TRBJ2-7|TRBV28
ASRYRGSYEQY
>TRBJ2-7|TRBV20-1
SARGLGQGAYEQY
>TRBJ2-2|TRBV4-1
ASSPGALDTGELF
>TRBJ1-2|TRBV24-1
ATSDPGTGVDGYT
>TRBJ1-1|TRBV7-9
ASSLRGALNTEAF
>TRBJ2-7|TRBV7-2
ASSSDSRYEQY
>TRBJ2-7|TRBV15
ATSGETYEQY
>TRBJ1-3|TRBV6-5
ASSYTNAGDTIY
>TRBJ1-2|TRBV19
ASSMGVPNGYT
>TRBJ2-7|TRBV11-2
ASGPGGSYEQY
>TRBJ2-7|TRBV28
ASSSGQAVYEQY
>TRBJ2-7|TRBV12-3/TRBV12-4
ASSLGPGGYEQY
>TRBJ2-1|TRBV12-3/TRBV12-4
ASSSHGTDLSFVNEQF
>TRBJ1-4|TRBV28
ASRGHRETNEKLF
>TRBJ2-5|TRBV7-8
ASSLAPGVQETQY
>TRBJ2-3|TRBV12-3/TRBV12-4
ASSLAPDTQY
>TRBJ2-1|TRBV19
ASSWGLAGSNEQF
>TRBJ2-2|TRBV2
ASKDIANTGELF
>TRBJ1-1|TRBV6-1
ASSEVSNTEAF
>TRBJ2-1|TRBV7-2
ASSLVASGTYNEQF
>TRBJ2-5|TRBV28
ASSLLRRETQY
>TRBJ2-1|TRBV12-3/TRBV12-4
ASSHSGGADEQF
>TRBJ2-1|TRBV10-3
ATRRPEGSYNEQF
>TRBJ2-5|TRBV3-1
ASSPSEGTQY
>TRBJ2-3|TRBV7-8
ASSSYPGFDTSGGTSTDTQY
>TRBJ2-5|TRBV6-1
ASSYLRQETQY
>TRBJ2-1|TRBV20-1
SASSASGVWDEQF
>TRBJ1-3|TRBV7-9
ASSPPSGDPGNTIY
>TRBJ2-2|TRBV5-4
ASSTFGLNTGELF
>TRBJ2-1|TRBV28
ASRTGAPAYNEQF
>TRBJ2-2|TRBV27
ASTLAGGGTGELF
>TRBJ1-1|TRBV9
ASNRGAGMNTEAF
>TRBJ1-2|TRBV12-3/TRBV12-4
ASSLTQGAEGYT
>TRBJ1-5|TRBV5-6
ASSLGGDYISNQPQH
>TRBJ2-5|TRBV2
ASRGGSETQY
>TRBJ2-5|TRBV15
ATRAFGYQETQY
>TRBJ1-1|TRBV2
ASINWNTEAF
>TRBJ2-5|TRBV4-1
ATSLLAGDGGETQY
>TRBJ2-7|TRBV4-2
ASSQAAGAYEQY
>TRBJ2-1|TRBV7-6
ASSLVGVANEQF